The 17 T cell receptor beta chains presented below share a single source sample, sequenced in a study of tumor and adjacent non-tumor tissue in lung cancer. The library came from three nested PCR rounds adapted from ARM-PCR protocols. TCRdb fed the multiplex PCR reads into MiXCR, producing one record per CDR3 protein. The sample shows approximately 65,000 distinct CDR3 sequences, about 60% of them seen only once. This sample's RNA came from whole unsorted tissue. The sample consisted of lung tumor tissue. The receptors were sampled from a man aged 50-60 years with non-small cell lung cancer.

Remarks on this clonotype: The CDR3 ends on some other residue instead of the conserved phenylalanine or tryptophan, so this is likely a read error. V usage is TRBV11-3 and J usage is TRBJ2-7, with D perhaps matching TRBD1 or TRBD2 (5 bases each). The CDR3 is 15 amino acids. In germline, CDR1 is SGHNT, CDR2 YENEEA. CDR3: CASSLVWDELYEQYY. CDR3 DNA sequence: TGTGCCAGTAGCTTAGTTTGGGACGAGCTCTACGAGCAGTACTAC.

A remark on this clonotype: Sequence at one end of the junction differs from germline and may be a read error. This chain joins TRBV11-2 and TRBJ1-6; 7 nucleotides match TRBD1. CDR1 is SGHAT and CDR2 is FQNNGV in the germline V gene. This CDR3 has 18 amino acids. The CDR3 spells CASSPRAGGRSYNSPLHF. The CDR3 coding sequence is TGTGCCAGCAGCCCCCGAGCAGGGGGGAGATCCTATAATTCACCTCTCCACTTT.

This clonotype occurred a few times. The CDR3 region is CAWSTPYVSGANVLTF. The CDR3 DNA reads TGTGCCTGGTCCACCCCGTACGTCTCTGGGGCCAACGTCCTGACTTTC. The V gene is TRBV30, the J gene TRBJ2-6; D call uncertain. This CDR3 has 16 amino acids. Per the germline V gene, CDR1 is GTSNPN and CDR2 is SVGIG (reference sequence). Trimming stripped 5 bases from V and 0 bases from J, with 14 bases between.

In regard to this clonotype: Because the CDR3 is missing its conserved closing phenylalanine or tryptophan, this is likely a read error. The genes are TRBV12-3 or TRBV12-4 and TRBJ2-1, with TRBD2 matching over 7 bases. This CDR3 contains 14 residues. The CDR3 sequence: CDCSFGGGYNEQFS. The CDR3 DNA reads TGTGACTGCAGTTTTGGGGGGGGGTACAATGAGCAGTTCTCC.

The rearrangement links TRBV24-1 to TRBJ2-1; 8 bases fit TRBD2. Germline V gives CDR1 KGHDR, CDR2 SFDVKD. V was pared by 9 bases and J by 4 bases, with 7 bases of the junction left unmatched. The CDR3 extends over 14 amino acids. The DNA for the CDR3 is TGTGCCACCGGGTCCAGCGGGAGATACAATGAGCAGTTCTTC. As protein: CATGSSGRYNEQFF.

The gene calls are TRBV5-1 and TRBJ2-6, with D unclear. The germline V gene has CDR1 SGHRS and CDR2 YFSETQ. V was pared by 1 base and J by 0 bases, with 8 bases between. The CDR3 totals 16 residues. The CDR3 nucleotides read TGCGCCAGCAGCTTGACATCGAGCTCTGGGGCCAACGTCCTGACTTTC. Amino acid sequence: CASSLTSSSGANVLTF.

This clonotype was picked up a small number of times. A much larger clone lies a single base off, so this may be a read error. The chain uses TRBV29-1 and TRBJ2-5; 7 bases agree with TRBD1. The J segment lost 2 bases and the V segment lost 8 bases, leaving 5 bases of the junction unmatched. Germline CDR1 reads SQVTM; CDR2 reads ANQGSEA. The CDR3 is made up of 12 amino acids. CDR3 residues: CSRSGQQETQYF. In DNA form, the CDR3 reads TGCAGCAGGTCGGGACAGCAAGAGACCCAGTACTTC.

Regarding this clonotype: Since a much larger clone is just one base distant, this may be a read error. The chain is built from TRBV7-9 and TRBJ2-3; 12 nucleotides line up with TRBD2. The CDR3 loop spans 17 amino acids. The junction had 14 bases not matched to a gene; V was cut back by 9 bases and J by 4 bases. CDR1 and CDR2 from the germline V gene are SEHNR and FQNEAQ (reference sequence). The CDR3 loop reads CARSGARLAGVADTQYF. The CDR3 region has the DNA TGTGCCAGGAGCGGGGCCCGACTAGCGGGAGTTGCAGATACGCAGTATTTT.

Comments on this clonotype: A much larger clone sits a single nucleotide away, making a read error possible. The CDR3 loop reads CASSLTMTVNTEAFF. DNA for the CDR3: TGTGCCAGCAGCTTGACAATGACAGTGAACACTGAAGCTTTCTTT. The chain couples TRBV5-4 to TRBJ1-1; possibly TRBD1 for D (5 bases). Trimming removed 1 base at V and 0 bases at J, with 10 bases between. The CDR3 is made up of 15 amino acids. Germline CDR1 reads SGHNT; CDR2 reads YYREEE (reference sequence).

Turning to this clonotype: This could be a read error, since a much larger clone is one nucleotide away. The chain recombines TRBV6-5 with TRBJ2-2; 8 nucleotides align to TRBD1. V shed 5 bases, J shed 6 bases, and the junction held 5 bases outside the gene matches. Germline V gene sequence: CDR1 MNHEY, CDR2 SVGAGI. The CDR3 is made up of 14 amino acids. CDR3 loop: CASSTDRGAGELFF. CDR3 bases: TGTGCCAGCAGTACAGACAGGGGAGCCGGGGAGCTGTTTTTT.

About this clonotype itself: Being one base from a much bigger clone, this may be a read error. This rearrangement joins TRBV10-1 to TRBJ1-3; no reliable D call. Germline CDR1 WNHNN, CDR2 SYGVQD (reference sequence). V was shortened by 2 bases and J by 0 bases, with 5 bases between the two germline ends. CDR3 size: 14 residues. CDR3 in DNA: TGCGCCAGCAGTGAGGACCTCTCTGGAAACACCATATATTTT. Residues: CASSEDLSGNTIYF.

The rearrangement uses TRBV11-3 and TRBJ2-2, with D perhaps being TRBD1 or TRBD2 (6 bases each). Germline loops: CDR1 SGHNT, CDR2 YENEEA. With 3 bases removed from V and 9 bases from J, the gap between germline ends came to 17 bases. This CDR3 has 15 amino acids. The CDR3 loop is CASSFATGAHRELFF. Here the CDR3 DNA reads TGTGCCAGCAGCTTCGCAACGGGGGCCCACAGGGAGCTGTTTTTT.

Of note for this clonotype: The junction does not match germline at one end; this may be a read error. The CDR3 DNA sequence: TGTGCCAGTATCTTAGCCGATCTTAAGGCCAATGAACAGTTCTTC. Amino acid sequence: CASILADLKANEQFF. The chain recombines TRBV11-2 with TRBJ2-1, with D unresolved. The CDR3 covers 15 residues. Per germline, CDR1 SGHAT and CDR2 FQNNGV.

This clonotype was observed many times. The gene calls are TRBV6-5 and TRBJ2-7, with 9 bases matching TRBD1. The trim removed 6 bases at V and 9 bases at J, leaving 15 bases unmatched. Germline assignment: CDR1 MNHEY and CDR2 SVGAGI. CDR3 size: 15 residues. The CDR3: CASSFTGTGPRLQYF. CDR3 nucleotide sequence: TGTGCCAGCAGCTTCACAGGGACAGGGCCCCGTCTGCAGTACTTC.

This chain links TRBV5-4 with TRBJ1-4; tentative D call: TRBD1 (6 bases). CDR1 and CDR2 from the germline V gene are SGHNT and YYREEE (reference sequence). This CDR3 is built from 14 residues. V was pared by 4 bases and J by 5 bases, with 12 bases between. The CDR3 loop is CASSRTDTNEKLFF. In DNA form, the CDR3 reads TGTGCCAGCAGCAGGACAGACACAAATGAAAAACTGTTTTTT.

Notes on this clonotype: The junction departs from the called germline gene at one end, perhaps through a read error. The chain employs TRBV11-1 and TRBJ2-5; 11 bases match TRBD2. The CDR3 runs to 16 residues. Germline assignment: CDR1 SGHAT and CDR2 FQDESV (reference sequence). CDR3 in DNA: TGTGCCATCAGCTCCTTGACTAGCGGGGTACAAGAGACCCAGTGCTTC. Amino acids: CAISSLTSGVQETQCF.

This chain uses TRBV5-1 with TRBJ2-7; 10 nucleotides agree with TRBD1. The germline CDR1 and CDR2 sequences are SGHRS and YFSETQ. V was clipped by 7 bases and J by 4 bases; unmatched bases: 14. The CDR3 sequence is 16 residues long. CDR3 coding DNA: TGCGCCAGCGGCCTTCGATCGACAGGGGGCGCGTACGAGCAGTACTTC. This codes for CASGLRSTGGAYEQYF.